This T cell receptor beta chain was sequenced for a study of cytomegalovirus exposure and HLA in healthy donors. Study-level findings and limits: Later analysis associated a missense DCLRE1C variant with TCR beta V- and J-gene trimming. Productive rates of about 87% or about 30% were seen for most TCR beta V segments in an earlier analysis.

Researchers ran the PCR with 60 Vbeta and 13 Jbeta primers. Clones were read by immunoSEQ multiplex PCR, and TCRdb kept only the in-frame ones, dropping some. The profile shows about 160,000 clones, roughly 87% of them singletons. V lost 8 bases, J lost 4 bases, and 13 bases lay in between. Germline V gene data show CDR1 as MNHEY and CDR2 as SVGAGI. The CDR3 has 13 residues. There are a few counts of this clone. Its matching antigen is unknown. The sequenced material came from PBMCs. The sequence came from a woman aged 25 to 39 in good health and CMV-seronegative. The chain recombines TRBV6-5 with TRBJ2-3; D might be TRBD1 (5 bases). CDR3 sequence reads: CASGAANSDTQYF. Written as DNA, the CDR3 is TGTGCCAGCGGGGCTGCTAACTCAGATACGCAGTATTTT.